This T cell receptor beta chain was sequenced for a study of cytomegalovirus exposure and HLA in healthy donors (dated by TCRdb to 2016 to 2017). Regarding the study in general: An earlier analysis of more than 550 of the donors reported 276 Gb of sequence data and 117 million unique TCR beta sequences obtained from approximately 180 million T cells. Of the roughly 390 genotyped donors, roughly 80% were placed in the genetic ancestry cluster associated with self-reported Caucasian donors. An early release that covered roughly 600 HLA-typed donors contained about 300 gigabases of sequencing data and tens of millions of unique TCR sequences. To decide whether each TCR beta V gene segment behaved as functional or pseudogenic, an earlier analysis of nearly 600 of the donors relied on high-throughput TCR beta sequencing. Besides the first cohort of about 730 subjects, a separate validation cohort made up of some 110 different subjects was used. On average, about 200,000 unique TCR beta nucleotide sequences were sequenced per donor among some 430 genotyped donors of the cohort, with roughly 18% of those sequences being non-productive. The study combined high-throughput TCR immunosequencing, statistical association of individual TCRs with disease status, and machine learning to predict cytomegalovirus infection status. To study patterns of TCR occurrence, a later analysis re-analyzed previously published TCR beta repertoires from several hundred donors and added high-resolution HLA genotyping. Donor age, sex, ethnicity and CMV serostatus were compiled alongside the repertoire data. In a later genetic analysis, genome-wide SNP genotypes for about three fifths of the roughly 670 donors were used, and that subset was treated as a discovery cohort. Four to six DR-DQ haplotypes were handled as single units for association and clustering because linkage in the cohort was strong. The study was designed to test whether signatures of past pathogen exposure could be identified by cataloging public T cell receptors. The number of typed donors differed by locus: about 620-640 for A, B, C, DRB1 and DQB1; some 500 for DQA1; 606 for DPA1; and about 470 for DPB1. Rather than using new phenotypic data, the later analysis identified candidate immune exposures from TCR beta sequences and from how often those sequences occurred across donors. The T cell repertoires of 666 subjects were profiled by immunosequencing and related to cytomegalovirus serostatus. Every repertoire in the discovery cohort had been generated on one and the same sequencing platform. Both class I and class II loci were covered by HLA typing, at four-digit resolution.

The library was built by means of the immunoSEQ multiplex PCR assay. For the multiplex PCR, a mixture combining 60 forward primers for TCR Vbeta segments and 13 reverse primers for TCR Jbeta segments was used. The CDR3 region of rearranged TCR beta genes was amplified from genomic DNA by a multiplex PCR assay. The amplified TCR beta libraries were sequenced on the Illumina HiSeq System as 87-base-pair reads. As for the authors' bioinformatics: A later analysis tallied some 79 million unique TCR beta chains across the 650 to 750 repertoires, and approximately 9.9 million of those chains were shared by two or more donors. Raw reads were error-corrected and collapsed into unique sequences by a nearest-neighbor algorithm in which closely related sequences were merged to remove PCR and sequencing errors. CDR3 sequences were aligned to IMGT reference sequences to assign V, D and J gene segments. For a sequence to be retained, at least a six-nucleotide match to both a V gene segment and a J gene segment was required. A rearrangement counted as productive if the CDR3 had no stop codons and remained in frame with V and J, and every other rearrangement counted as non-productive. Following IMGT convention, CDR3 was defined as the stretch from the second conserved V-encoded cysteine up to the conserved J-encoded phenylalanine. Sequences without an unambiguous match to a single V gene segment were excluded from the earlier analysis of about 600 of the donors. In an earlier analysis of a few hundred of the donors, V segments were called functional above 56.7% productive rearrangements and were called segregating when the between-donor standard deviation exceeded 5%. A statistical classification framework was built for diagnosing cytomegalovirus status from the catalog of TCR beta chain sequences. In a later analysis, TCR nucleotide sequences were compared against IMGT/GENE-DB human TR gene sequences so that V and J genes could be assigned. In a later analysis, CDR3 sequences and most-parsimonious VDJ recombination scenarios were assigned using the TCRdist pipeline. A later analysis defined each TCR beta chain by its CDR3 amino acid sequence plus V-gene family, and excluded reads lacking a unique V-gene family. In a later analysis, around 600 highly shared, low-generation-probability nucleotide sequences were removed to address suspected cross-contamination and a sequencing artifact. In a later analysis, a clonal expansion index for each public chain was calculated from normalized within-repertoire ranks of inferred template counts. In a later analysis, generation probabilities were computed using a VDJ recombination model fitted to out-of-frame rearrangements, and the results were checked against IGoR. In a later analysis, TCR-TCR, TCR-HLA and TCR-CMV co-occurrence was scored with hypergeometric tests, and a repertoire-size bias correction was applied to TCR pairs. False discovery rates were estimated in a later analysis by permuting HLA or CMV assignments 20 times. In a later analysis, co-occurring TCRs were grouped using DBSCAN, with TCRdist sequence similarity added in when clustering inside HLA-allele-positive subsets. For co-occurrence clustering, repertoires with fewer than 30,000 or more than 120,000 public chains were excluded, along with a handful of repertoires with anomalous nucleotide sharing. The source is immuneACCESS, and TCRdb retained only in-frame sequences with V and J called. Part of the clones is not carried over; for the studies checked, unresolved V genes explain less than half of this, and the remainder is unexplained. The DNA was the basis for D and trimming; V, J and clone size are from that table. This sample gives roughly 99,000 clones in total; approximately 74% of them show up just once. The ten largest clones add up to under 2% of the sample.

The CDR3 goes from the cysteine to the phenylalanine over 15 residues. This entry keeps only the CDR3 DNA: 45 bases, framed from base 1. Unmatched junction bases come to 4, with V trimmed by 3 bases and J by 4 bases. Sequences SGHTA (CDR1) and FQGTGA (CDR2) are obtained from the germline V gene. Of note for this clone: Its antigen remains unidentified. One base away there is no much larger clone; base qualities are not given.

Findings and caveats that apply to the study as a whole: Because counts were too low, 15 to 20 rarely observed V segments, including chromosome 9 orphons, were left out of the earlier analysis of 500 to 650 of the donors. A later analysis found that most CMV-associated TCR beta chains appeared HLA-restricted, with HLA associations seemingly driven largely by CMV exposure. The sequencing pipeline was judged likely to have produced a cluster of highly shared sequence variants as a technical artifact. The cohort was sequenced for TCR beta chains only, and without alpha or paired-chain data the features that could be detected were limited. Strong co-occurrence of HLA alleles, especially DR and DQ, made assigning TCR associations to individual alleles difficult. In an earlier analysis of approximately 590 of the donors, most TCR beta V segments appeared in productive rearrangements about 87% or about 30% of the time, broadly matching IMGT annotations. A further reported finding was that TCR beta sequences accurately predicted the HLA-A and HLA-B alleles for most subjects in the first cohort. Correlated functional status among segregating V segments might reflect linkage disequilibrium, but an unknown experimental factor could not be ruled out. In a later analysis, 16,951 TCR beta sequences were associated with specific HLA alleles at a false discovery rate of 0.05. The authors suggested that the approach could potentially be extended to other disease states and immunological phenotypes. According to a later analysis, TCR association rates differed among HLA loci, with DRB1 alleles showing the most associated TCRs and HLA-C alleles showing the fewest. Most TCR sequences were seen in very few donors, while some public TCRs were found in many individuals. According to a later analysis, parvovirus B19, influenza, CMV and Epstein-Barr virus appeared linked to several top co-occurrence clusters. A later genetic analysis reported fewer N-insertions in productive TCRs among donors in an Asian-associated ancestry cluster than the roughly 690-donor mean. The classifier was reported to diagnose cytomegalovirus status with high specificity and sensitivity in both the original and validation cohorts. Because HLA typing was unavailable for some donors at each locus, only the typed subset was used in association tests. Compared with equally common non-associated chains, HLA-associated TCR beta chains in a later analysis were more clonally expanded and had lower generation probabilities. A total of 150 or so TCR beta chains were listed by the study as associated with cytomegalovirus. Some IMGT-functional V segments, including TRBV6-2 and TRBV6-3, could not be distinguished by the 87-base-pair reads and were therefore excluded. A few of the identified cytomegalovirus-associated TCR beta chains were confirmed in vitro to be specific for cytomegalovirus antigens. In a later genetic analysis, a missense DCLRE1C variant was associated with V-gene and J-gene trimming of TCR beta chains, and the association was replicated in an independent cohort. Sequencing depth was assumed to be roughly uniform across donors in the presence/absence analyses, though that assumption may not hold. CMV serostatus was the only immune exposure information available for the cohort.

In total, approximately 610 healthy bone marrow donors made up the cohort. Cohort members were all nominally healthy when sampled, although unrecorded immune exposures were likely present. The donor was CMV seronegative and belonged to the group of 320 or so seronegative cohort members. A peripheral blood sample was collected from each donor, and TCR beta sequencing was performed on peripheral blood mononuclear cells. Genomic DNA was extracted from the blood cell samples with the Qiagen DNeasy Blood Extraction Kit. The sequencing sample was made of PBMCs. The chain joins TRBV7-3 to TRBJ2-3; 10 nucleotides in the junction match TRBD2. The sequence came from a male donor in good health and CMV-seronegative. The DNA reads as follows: TGTGCCAGCAGCTTTCTAGCGGGAGCCTCAGATACGCAGTATTTT. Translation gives CASSFLAGASDTQYF. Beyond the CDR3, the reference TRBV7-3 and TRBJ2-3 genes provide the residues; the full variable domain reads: GAGVSQTPSNKVTEKGKYVELRCDPISGHTALYWYRQSLGQGPEFLIYFQGTGAADDSGLPNDRFFAVRPEGSVSTLKIQRTERGDSAVYLCASSFLAGASDTQYFGPGTRLTVL.